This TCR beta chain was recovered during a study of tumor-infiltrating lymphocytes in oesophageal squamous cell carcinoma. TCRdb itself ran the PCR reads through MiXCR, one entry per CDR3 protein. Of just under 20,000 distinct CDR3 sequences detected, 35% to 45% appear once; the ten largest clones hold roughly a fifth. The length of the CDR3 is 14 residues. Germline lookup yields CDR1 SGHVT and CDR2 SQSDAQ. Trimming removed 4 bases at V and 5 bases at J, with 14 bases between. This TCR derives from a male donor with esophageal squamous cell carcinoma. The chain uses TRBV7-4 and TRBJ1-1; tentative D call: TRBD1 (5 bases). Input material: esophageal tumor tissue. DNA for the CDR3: TGTGCCAGCAGCTCCCGGGGGGGTCGGACTGAAGCTTTCTTT. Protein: CASSSRGGRTEAFF.